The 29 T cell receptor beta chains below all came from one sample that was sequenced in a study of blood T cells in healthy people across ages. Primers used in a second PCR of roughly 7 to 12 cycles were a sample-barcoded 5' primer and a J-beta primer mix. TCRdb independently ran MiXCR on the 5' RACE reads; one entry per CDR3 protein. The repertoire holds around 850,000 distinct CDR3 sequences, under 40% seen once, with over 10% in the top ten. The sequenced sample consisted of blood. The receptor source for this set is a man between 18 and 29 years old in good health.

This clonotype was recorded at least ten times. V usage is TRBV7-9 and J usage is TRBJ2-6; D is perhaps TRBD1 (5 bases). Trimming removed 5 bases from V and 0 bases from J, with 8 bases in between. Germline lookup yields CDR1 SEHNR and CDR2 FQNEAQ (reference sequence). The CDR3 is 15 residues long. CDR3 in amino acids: CASSRTSSGANVLTF. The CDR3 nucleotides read TGTGCCAGCAGCCGGACAAGCTCTGGGGCCAACGTCCTGACTTTC.

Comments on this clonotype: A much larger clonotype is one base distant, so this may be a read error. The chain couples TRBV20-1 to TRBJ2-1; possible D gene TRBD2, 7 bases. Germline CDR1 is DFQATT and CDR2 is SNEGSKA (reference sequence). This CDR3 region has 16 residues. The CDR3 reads CSAGDRAGASYNEQFF. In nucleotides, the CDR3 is TGCAGTGCTGGAGATCGTGCGGGGGCGTCCTACAATGAGCAGTTCTTC.

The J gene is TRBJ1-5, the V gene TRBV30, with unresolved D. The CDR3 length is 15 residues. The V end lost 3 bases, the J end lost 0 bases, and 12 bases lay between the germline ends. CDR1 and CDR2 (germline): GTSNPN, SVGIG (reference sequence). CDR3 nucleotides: TGTGCCTGGAGCGGAGCGTATGCTAGCAATCAGCCCCAGCATTTT. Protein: CAWSGAYASNQPQHF.

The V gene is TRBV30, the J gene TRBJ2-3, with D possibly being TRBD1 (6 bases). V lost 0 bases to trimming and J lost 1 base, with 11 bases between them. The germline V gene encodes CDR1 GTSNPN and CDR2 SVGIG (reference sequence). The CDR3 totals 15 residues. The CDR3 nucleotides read TGTGCCTGGAGTGTACGAGGGGGTGGCACAGATACGCAGTATTTT. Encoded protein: CAWSVRGGGTDTQYF.

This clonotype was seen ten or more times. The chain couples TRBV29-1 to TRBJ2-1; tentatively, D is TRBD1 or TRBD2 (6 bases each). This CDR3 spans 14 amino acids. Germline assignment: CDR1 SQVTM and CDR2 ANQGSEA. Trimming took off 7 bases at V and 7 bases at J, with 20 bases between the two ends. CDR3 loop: CSARRDTGGNEQFF. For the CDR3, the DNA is TGCAGCGCTCGCCGGGACACTGGGGGGAATGAGCAGTTCTTC.

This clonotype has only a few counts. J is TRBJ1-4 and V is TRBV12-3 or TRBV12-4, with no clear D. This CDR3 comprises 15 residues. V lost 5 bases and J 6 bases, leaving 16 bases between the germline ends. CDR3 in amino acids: CASSPQRSGDEKLFF. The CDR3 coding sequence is TGTGCCAGCAGTCCCCAGAGGAGCGGGGATGAAAAACTGTTTTTT.

CDR3: CSARDTGTSGGYTF. CDR3 DNA: TGCAGTGCTAGAGACACCGGGACCTCAGGTGGCTACACCTTC. The chain is built from TRBV20-1 and TRBJ1-2; a weak D match, TRBD1 (5 bases). CDR1 is DFQATT and CDR2 is SNEGSKA in the germline V gene (reference sequence). The CDR3 length is 14 residues. With 0 bases removed from V and 7 bases from J, the gap between germline ends came to 15 bases.

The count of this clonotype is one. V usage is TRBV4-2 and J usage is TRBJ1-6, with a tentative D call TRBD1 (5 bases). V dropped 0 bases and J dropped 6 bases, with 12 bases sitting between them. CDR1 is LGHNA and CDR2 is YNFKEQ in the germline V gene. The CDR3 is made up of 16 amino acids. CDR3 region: CASSQEEGVGNSPLHF. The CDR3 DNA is TGTGCCAGCAGCCAAGAGGAAGGGGTAGGTAATTCACCCCTCCACTTT.

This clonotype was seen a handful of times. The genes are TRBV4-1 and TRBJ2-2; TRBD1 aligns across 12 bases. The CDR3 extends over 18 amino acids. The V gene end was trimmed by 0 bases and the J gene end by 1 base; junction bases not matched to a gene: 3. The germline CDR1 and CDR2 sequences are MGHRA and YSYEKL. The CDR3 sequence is CASSQEGQGAGNTGELFF. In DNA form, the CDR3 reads TGCGCCAGCAGCCAAGAGGGACAGGGGGCGGGGAACACCGGGGAGCTGTTTTTT.

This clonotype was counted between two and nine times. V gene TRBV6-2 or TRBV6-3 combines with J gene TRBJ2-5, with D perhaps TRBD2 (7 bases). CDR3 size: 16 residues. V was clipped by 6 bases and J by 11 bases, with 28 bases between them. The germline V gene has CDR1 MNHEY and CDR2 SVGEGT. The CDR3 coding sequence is TGTGCCAGCAGCCCACCTGGGGGGGCAGCCTACAATGAGCAGTACTTC. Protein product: CASSPPGGAAYNEQYF.

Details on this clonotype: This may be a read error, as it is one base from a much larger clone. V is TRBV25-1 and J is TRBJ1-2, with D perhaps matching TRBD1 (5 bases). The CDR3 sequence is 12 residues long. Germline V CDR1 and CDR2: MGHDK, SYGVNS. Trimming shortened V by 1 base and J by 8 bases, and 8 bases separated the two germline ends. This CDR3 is CASSELGRGYTF. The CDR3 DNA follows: TGTGCCAGCAGTGAATTGGGGCGCGGCTACACCTTC.

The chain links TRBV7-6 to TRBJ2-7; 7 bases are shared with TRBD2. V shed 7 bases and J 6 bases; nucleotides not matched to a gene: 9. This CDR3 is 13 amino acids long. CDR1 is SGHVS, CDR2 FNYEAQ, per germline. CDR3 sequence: CASNLGREGEQYF. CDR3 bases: TGTGCCAGCAACCTTGGGAGGGAGGGCGAGCAGTACTTC.

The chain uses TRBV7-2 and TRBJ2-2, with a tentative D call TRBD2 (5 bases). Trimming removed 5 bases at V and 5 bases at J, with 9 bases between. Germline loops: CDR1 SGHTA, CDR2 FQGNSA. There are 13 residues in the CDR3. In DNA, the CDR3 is TGTGCCAGCAGCCCAACTAGTACCGGGGAGCTGTTTTTT. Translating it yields CASSPTSTGELFF.

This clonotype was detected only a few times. The CDR3 loop is CSARDTSGGFNEQFF. CDR3 DNA sequence: TGCAGTGCTAGAGATACTAGCGGGGGGTTCAATGAGCAGTTCTTC. The rearrangement uses TRBV20-1 and TRBJ2-1; TRBD2 matches at 12 bases. CDR3 size: 15 residues. Germline assignment: CDR1 DFQATT and CDR2 SNEGSKA (reference sequence). The V segment lost 0 bases and the J segment 6 bases; nucleotides outside the gene matches: 3.

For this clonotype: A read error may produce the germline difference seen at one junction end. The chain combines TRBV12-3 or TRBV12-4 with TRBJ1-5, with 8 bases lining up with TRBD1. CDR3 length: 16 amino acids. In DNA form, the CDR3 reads TGTGCCAGCAGTCCGTCCTACGACAGGGGTAATCAGCCCCGGCATTTT. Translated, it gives CASSPSYDRGNQPRHF.

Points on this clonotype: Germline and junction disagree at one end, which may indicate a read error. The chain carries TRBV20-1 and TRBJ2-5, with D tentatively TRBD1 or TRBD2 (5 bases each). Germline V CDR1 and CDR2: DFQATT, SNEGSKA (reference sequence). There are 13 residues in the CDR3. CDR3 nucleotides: TGCAATGCTAGCCGGAATCAGGGCAGGGAGCAGTACTTC. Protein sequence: CNASRNQGREQYF.

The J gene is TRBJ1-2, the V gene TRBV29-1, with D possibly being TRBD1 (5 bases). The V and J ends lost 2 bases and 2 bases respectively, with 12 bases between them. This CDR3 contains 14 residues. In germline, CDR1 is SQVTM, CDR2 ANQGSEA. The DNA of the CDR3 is TGCAGCGTTGAAAGTAAAGGGGTGAACTATGGCTACACCTTC. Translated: CSVESKGVNYGYTF.

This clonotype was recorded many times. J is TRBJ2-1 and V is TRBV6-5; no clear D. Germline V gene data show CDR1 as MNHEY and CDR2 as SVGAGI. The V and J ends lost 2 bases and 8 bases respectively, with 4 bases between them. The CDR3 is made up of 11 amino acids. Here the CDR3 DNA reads TGTGCCAGCAGTTACATTGATGAGCAGTTCTTC. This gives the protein CASSYIDEQFF.

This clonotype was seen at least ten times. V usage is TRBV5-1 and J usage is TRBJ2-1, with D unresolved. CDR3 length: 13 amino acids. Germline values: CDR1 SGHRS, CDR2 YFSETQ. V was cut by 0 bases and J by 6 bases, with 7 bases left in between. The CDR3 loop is CASSLVVGNEQFF. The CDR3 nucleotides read TGCGCCAGCAGCTTGGTAGTAGGCAATGAGCAGTTCTTC.

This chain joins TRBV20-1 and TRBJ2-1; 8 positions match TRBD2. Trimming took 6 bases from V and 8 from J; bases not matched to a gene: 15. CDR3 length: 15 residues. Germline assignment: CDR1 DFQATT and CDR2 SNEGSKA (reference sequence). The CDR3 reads CSANHRDGGAHEQFF. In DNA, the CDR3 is TGCAGTGCAAACCACAGGGACGGGGGGGCGCATGAGCAGTTCTTC.

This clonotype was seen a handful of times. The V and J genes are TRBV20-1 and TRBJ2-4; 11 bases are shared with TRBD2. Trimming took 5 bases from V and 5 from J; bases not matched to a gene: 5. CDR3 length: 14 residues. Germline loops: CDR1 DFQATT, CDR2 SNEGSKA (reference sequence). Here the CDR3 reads CSAPLAGGQNIQYF. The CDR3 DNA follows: TGCAGTGCTCCCCTAGCGGGGGGCCAAAACATTCAGTACTTC.

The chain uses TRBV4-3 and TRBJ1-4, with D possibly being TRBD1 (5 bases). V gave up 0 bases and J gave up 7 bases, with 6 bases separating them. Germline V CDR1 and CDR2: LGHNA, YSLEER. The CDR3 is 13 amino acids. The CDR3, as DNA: TGCGCCAGCAGCCAAGACAGGGTTGAAAAACTGTTTTTT. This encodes CASSQDRVEKLFF.

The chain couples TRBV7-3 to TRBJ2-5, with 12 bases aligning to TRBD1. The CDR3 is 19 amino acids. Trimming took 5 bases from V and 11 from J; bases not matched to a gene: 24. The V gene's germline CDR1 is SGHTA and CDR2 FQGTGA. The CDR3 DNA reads TGTGCCAGCAGCCAGGGACAGGGGGCGTCCAGCGGGGCTTTCAATGAGCAGTACTTC. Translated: CASSQGQGASSGAFNEQYF.

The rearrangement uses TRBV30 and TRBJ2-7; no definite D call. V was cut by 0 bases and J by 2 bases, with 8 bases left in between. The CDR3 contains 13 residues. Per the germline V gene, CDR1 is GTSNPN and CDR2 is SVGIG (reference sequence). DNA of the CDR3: TGTGCCTGGAGTGTAGGGTCCCCCTACGAGCAGTACTTC. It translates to CAWSVGSPYEQYF. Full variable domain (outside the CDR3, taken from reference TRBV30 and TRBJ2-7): SQTIHQWPATLVQPVGSPLSLECTVEGTSNPNLYWYRQAAGRGLQLLFYSVGIGQISSEVPQNLSASRPQDRQFILSSKKLLLSDSGFYLCAWSVGSPYEQYFGPGTRLTVT.

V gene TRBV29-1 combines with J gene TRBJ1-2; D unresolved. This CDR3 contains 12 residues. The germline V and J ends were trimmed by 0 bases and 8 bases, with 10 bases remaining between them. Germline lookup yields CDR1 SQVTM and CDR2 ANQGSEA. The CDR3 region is CSVEDGRAGYTF. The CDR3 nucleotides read TGCAGCGTTGAAGATGGCCGAGCGGGCTACACCTTC. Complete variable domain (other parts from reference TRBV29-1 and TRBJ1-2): SAVISQKPSRDICQRGTSLTIQCQVDSQVTMMFWYRQQPGQSLTLIATANQGSEATYESGFVIDKFPISRPNLTFSTLTVSNMSPEDSSIYLCSVEDGRAGYTFGSGTRLTVV.

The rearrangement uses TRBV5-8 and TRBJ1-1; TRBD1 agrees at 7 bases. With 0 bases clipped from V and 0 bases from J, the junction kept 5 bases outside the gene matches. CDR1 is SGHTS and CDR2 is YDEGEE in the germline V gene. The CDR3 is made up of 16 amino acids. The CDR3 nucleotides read TGTGCCAGCAGCTTGGGGGACAGCCACTTGAACACTGAAGCTTTCTTT. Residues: CASSLGDSHLNTEAFF.

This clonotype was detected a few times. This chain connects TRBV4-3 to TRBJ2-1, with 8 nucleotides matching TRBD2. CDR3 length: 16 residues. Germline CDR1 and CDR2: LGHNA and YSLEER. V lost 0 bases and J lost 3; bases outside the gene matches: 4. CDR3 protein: CASSQDGGGIYNEQFF. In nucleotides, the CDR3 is TGCGCCAGCAGCCAAGATGGCGGGGGGATCTACAATGAGCAGTTCTTC.

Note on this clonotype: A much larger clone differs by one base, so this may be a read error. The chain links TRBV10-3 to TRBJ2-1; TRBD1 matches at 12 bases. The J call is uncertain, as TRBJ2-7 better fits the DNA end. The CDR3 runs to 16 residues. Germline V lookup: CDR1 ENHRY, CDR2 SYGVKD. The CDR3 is CASRDRGQSSYNEQYF. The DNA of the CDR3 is TGTGCCTCCCGGGACAGGGGGCAAAGCTCCTACAATGAGCAGTACTTC.

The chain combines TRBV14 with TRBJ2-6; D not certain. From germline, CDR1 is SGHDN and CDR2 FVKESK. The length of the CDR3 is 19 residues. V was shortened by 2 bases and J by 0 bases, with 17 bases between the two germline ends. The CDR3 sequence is CASSQLDRFSSSGANVLTF. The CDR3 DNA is TGTGCCAGCAGCCAACTCGACCGATTTTCAAGCTCTGGGGCCAACGTCCTGACTTTC.